This paragraph reports one T cell receptor beta chain. Its antigen is undetermined. The entry originates in a study of cytomegalovirus exposure and HLA in healthy donors. About the research overall: Per a later analysis, the approximately 690 first-cohort and 120 validation repertoires shared one platform.

The germline gives CDR1 SGHAT, CDR2 FQNNGV. Deletions cut 5 bases from V and 1 base from J, with 8 bases between. This CDR3 spans 13 amino acids. Whole-study findings and limits: A few CMV-associated chains proved CMV antigen-specific in vitro. Despite most TCR sequences being rare, some public TCRs occurred in many donors. High specificity and sensitivity for cytomegalovirus status were reported for the classifier.

TCRdb's table, derived via immunoSEQ multiplex PCR, lists solely in-frame clones and lacks some. The sample comprises 85,000 to 120,000 clones, 88% of which are singletons, and 1.8% rests with the top ten. The sample comprised PBMCs. The V gene is TRBV11-2, the J gene TRBJ1-2, with D perhaps matching TRBD1 (5 bases). This TCR was sampled from a woman younger than 35 in good health and CMV-seropositive. CDR3 amino acids: CASSRQSNYGYTF. In DNA, the CDR3 is TGTGCCAGCAGCAGACAGAGTAACTATGGCTACACCTTC.